This T cell receptor (beta chain) appears in the sequencing data of a study of regulatory T cells in long-lasting Graves disease. Both iRepertoire HTBI primers and Arm-PCR of CDR3 regions were used to build the TCR beta libraries. TCRdb recomputed calls from the multiplex PCR reads with MiXCR, one row per CDR3 protein. In the table there are 400,000 to 500,000 distinct CDR3 sequences, under 25% of which are singletons. Time point reported: persistent/refractory GD, antithyroid drugs over 5 years with positive TRAb. Construction of the TCR library relied on RNA isolated from PBMCs. The CDR3 has 15 amino acids. Germline V CDR1 and CDR2: MDHEN, SYDVKM. With 2 bases clipped from V and 4 bases from J, the junction kept 5 bases outside the gene matches. A note on this clonotype: A much larger clone lies a single base off, so this may be a read error.

Source: peripheral blood mononuclear cells (PBMCs), taken when the disease was refractory, from a patient treated with antithyroid drugs. The rearrangement uses TRBV28 and TRBJ2-7; 10 nucleotides align to TRBD2. The sequence was collected from a female donor with Graves disease. CDR3: CASSLPSGSPYEQYF. The CDR3 bases are TGTGCCAGCAGTTTACCTAGCGGGAGTCCTTACGAGCAGTACTTC. The full variable domain, rest sourced from reference TRBV28 and TRBJ2-7, is DVKVTQSSRYLVKRTGEKVFLECVQDMDHENMFWYRQDPGLGLRLIYFSYDVKMKEKGDIPEGYSVSREKKERFSLILESASTNQTSMYLCASSLPSGSPYEQYFGPGTRLTVT.